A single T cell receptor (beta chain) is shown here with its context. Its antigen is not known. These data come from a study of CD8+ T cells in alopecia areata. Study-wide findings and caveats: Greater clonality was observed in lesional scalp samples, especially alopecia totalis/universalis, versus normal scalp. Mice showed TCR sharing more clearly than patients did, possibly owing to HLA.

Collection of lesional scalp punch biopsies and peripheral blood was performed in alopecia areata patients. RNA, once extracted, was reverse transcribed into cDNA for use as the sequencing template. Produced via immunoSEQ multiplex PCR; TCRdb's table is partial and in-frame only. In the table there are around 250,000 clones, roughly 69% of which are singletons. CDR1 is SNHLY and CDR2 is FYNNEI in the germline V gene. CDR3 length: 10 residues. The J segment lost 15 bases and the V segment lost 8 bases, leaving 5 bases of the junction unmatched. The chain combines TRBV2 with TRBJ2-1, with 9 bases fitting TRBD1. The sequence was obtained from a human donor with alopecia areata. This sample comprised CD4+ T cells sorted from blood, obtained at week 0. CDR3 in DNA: TGTGCCAGCGGGGGACAGGGACCGTTCTTC. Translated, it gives CASGGQGPFF. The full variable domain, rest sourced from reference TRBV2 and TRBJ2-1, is EPEVTQTPSHQVTQMGQEVILRCVPISNHLYFYWYRQILGQKVEFLVSFYNNEISEKSEIFDDQFSVERPDGSNFTLKIRSTKLEDSAMYFCASGGQGPFFGPGTRLTVL.